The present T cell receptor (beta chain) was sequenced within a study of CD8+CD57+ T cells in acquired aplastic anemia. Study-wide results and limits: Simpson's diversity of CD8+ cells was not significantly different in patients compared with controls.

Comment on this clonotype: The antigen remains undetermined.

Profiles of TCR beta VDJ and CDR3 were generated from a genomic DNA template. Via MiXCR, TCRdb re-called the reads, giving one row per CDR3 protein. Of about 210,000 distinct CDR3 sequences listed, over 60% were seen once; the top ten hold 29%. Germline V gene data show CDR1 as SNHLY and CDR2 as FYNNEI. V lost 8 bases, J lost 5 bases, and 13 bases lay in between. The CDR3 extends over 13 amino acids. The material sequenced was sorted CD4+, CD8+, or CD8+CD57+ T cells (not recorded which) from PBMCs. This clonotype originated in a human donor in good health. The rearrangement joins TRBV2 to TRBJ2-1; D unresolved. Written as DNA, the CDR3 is TGTGCCAGCGGCCTTTTCCCCGACAATGAGCAGTTCTTC. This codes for CASGLFPDNEQFF.